This T cell receptor (beta chain) was documented in a study of OX40 agonist ivuxolimab in advanced cancers. On the study more broadly: It was ivuxolimab, an agonistic anti-OX40 (CD134) antibody, that patients were treated with. Enrolled patients in dose escalation had cancers that were hepatocellular carcinoma, melanoma, renal cell or head and neck cancer. General study points: Researchers did not determine the expanded peripheral T cells' antigen specificity. Both blood CD4+ and CD8+ T cells showed clonal growth by week 6 at 0.1 to 3.0 mg/kg.

Assay used: immunoSEQ multiplex PCR; TCRdb lists only in-frame clones, some missing. Of tens of thousands of clones in the sample, 87% are singletons; the top ten hold more than 25%. On this clone: Its antigen is unknown.

Germline V gene data show CDR1 as ENHRY and CDR2 as SYGVKD. V dropped 7 bases and J dropped 8 bases, with 15 bases sitting between them. CDR3 size: 13 residues. The sequence came from an adult with an advanced solid tumor such as melanoma, head and neck, liver or kidney cancer. Here the sequenced sample was CD4+ or CD8+ T cells sorted from blood, taken in a trial of the OX40 agonist ivuxolimab. The chain uses TRBV10-3 and TRBJ2-1; D is unresolved. The chain's CDR3 is CAIKGSTQDEQFF. Here the CDR3 DNA reads TGTGCCATCAAGGGAAGCACCCAAGATGAGCAGTTCTTC.